One sample yielded the 10 T cell receptor beta chains listed below, sequenced in a study of cytomegalovirus exposure and HLA in healthy donors. The assay was immunoSEQ multiplex PCR, and TCRdb's table has in-frame clones only and misses some. The sample consists of roughly 70,000 clones, approximately 95% of them appearing once. Material: PBMCs. The origin of the receptors is a man between 18 and 35 years old in good health and CMV-seronegative.

The V gene is TRBV28, the J gene TRBJ2-1, with 8 positions matching TRBD1. Per the germline V gene, CDR1 is MDHEN and CDR2 is SYDVKM. J was trimmed by 7 bases and V by 9 bases; bases with no gene match: 17. CDR3 length: 16 residues. CDR3 sequence (DNA): TGTGCCAGTACCTCACCGGCGGGACAGGCCCGAAATGAGCAGTTCTTC. Translation: CASTSPAGQARNEQFF. Full variable domain (remainder filled in from reference TRBV28 and TRBJ2-1): DVKVTQSSRYLVKRTGEKVFLECVQDMDHENMFWYRQDPGLGLRLIYFSYDVKMKEKGDIPEGYSVSREKKERFSLILESASTNQTSMYLCASTSPAGQARNEQFFGPGTRLTVL.

The count of this clone is one. The rearrangement uses TRBV30 and TRBJ1-5; D possibly corresponds to TRBD1 (5 bases). The CDR3 sequence is 14 residues long. Trimming took 3 bases from V and 5 from J, leaving 14 bases between them. The germline gives CDR1 GTSNPN, CDR2 SVGIG (reference sequence). CDR3 sequence: CAWSRMGGDQPQHF. The CDR3 bases are TGTGCCTGGAGCCGGATGGGGGGTGATCAGCCCCAGCATTTT.

This clone occurred a few times. V and J are TRBV6-5 and TRBJ1-4; the D gene is possibly TRBD1 (6 bases). The V gene's germline CDR1 is MNHEY and CDR2 SVGAGI. Trimming removed 2 bases from V and 5 bases from J, with 9 bases in between. CDR3 size: 14 residues. DNA of the CDR3: TGTGCCAGCAGTTACGGGGGCCCGAATGAAAAACTGTTTTTT. Its translation is CASSYGGPNEKLFF.

The V gene is TRBV4-1, the J gene TRBJ2-7; 9 bases line up with TRBD2. The V and J ends lost 1 base and 2 bases, in that order; junction bases with no gene match: 3. Germline CDR1 MGHRA, CDR2 YSYEKL. This CDR3 is built from 15 residues. This chain's CDR3 is CASSQVGGGAYEQYF. The CDR3 region has the DNA TGCGCCAGCAGCCAAGTCGGCGGGGGGGCCTACGAGCAGTACTTC.

This chain connects TRBV19 to TRBJ1-1; tentatively, D is TRBD1 (5 bases). The CDR3 is 16 amino acids. CDR1 and CDR2 (germline): LNHDA, SQIVND (reference sequence). The V end lost 5 bases, the J end lost 6 bases, and 22 bases lay between the germline ends. CDR3 sequence (DNA): TGTGCCAGTAGTTCGTTCACCGGAGGTGGGGGGGCTGAAGCTTTCTTT. Translation: CASSSFTGGGGAEAFF.

The genes are TRBV5-1 and TRBJ1-1, with 10 bases aligning to TRBD1. The germline V gene encodes CDR1 SGHRS and CDR2 YFSETQ. Losses at the gene ends were 3 bases for V and 1 base for J; bases not matched to a gene: 3. This CDR3 is 15 amino acids long. The CDR3 region is CASSWGQGSNTEAFF. CDR3 DNA: TGCGCCAGCAGCTGGGGACAGGGGTCGAACACTGAAGCTTTCTTT.

The rearrangement links TRBV2 to TRBJ1-3; D unresolved. The CDR3 runs to 13 residues. From germline, CDR1 is SNHLY and CDR2 FYNNEI. V was cut by 7 bases and J by 0 bases, with 7 bases left in between. In nucleotides, the CDR3 is TGTGCCAGCAACAGTCTCTCTGGAAACACCATATATTTT. This encodes CASNSLSGNTIYF. The whole variable domain, filled in from reference TRBV2 and TRBJ1-3, reads EPEVTQTPSHQVTQMGQEVILRCVPISNHLYFYWYRQILGQKVEFLVSFYNNEISEKSEIFDDQFSVERPDGSNFTLKIRSTKLEDSAMYFCASNSLSGNTIYFGEGSWLTVV.

CDR3 loop: CASSVSESQSTNEKLFF. The DNA of the CDR3 is TGTGCCAGCAGCGTATCGGAGAGCCAGTCAACTAATGAAAAACTGTTTTTT. The chain has TRBV9 and TRBJ1-4; no clear D gene. The CDR3 totals 17 residues. V was clipped by 1 base and J by 0 bases, with 13 bases between them. The germline CDR1 and CDR2 sequences are SGDLS and YYNGEE.

V is TRBV5-1 and J is TRBJ2-5; 7 nucleotides align to TRBD2. CDR3 size: 14 residues. V gave up 0 bases and J gave up 5 bases; unmatched junction bases: 4. Germline CDR1 and CDR2: SGHRS and YFSETQ. CDR3 in DNA: TGCGCCAGCAGCTTGGTGGCTAGCGGTGAGACCCAGTACTTC. It yields the protein CASSLVASGETQYF.

V is TRBV6-5 and J is TRBJ2-5; 9 nucleotides line up with TRBD1. This CDR3 region has 14 residues. Germline CDR1 is MNHEY and CDR2 is SVGAGI. Trimming took 5 bases from V and 7 from J; bases not matched to a gene: 8. The DNA for the CDR3 is TGTGCCAGCAGTGAGACGACAGGGGGGGGGACCCAGTACTTC. Amino acid sequence: CASSETTGGGTQYF.